Shown below are 32 T cell receptor beta chains from a single sample sequenced in a study of Tregs in tolerant kidney transplant recipients. Sequencing was performed with immunoSEQ multiplex PCR; in TCRdb, only in-frame clones are kept and a portion is missing. In the table there are around 77,000 clones, 95% to 98% of which are singletons. The sample here was CD4+ T cells from blood, taken before the transplant. Receptor source: a human donor who received a combined kidney and bone marrow transplant.

The chain links TRBV5-1 to TRBJ2-2; maybe TRBD1 (5 bases). This CDR3 spans 15 amino acids. V lost 5 bases, J lost 0 bases, and 11 bases lay in between. Germline V gene lookup returns CDR1 SGHRS and CDR2 YFSETQ. The CDR3 reads CASSLRGANTGELFF. The CDR3 nucleotides are TGCGCCAGCAGTTTAAGGGGCGCGAACACCGGGGAGCTGTTTTTT.

V is TRBV5-4 and J is TRBJ2-3; 7 bases agree with TRBD2. The V and J ends lost 0 bases and 1 base, in that order; junction bases with no gene match: 2. Germline-derived CDR1 and CDR2 are SGHNT and YYREEE (reference sequence). The CDR3 covers 15 residues. CDR3 sequence reads: CASSLGLAGTDTQYF. CDR3 sequence (DNA): TGTGCCAGCAGCTTGGGTCTAGCGGGCACAGATACGCAGTATTTT.

The chain has TRBV7-2 and TRBJ2-7, with a weak D call TRBD2 (6 bases). The germline CDR1 and CDR2 sequences are SGHTA and FQGNSA. Deletions cut 1 base from V and 4 bases from J, with 11 bases between. The CDR3 runs to 14 residues. CDR3 sequence: CASSLDSRGYEQYF. DNA of the CDR3: TGTGCCAGCAGCTTAGACTCCCGGGGGTACGAGCAGTACTTC.

The rearrangement links TRBV9 to TRBJ2-6; 7 bases agree with TRBD1. CDR1 is SGDLS, CDR2 YYNGEE, per germline. J lost 1 base, V lost 2 bases, and 15 bases had no gene match. CDR3 length: 20 residues. The DNA of the CDR3 is TGTGCCAGCAGCGTGCCCCAGGCGGATACAGGGGTGTCTGGGGCCAACGTCCTGACTTTC. The encoded protein is CASSVPQADTGVSGANVLTF.

This rearrangement joins TRBV5-1 to TRBJ1-2; D is unclear. Between the trimmed V and J ends, which lost 5 bases and 6 bases, there was a span of 14 bases. CDR3 length: 13 amino acids. Germline lookup yields CDR1 SGHRS and CDR2 YFSETQ. CDR3 residues: CASRFGDMDGYTF. For the CDR3, the DNA is TGCGCCAGCAGGTTCGGGGATATGGATGGCTACACCTTC.

The V and J genes are TRBV11-3 and TRBJ1-1; D is possibly TRBD1 (5 bases). This CDR3 has 15 amino acids. Trimming shortened V by 3 bases and J by 1 base, and 12 bases separated the two germline ends. Germline V CDR1 and CDR2: SGHNT, YENEEA. CDR3 region: CASSLGGVENTEAFF. The CDR3 bases are TGTGCCAGCAGCTTGGGGGGGGTAGAGAACACTGAAGCTTTCTTT.

This chain links TRBV6-1 with TRBJ2-2, with 10 bases that match TRBD1. V lost 8 bases to trimming and J lost 7 bases; unmatched junction nucleotides: 7. Germline-derived CDR1 and CDR2 are MNHNS and SASEGT. The CDR3 is 14 residues long. CDR3 coding DNA: TGTGCCAGCGAGGGACAGGGGCTCGGCGGGGAGCTGTTTTTT. This encodes CASEGQGLGGELFF.

The chain uses TRBV7-2 and TRBJ1-4, with D perhaps TRBD1 (6 bases). The V gene's germline CDR1 is SGHTA and CDR2 FQGNSA. The CDR3 has 14 residues. Trimming left V 2 bases short and J 8 bases short, with 12 bases between. As DNA, the CDR3 is TGTGCCAGCAGCTTATCTTGGCAGGGGGAAAAACTGTTTTTT. Translation: CASSLSWQGEKLFF.

CDR3 sequence: CASSSGLAIETQYF. DNA of the CDR3: TGTGCCAGCTCATCCGGACTAGCGATAGAGACCCAGTACTTC. The chain employs TRBV18 and TRBJ2-5; the match to TRBD2 covers 9 bases. Germline values: CDR1 KGHSH, CDR2 LQKENI. J lost 4 bases, V lost 5 bases, and 5 bases had no gene match. CDR3 length: 14 residues.

The rearrangement joins TRBV4-1 to TRBJ2-7; D call uncertain. CDR3 length: 14 amino acids. The V gene's germline CDR1 is MGHRA and CDR2 YSYEKL. The V gene lost 5 bases and the J gene lost 2 bases, with 13 bases spanning the gap. The chain's CDR3 is CASSSPTLTYEQYF. In DNA, the CDR3 is TGCGCCAGCAGCTCACCGACTCTCACCTACGAGCAGTACTTC.

The chain uses TRBV11-3 and TRBJ1-6, with D possibly TRBD1 on 5 matching bases. The length of the CDR3 is 13 residues. CDR1 and CDR2 (germline): SGHNT, YENEEA. Trimming removed 0 bases at V and 10 bases at J, with 7 bases between. In DNA, the CDR3 is TGTGCCAGCAGCTTAGACCAGGGATCACCCCTCCACTTT. Protein: CASSLDQGSPLHF.

The J gene is TRBJ1-5, the V gene TRBV27; D not resolved. V was pared by 2 bases and J by 7 bases, with 12 bases between. The CDR3 has 14 amino acids. Germline CDR1 and CDR2: MNHEY and SMNVEV (reference sequence). The CDR3 loop is CASSLNRGSQPQHF. The CDR3 DNA reads TGTGCCAGCAGTTTAAACCGGGGTAGCCAGCCCCAGCATTTT.

V and J are TRBV4-3 and TRBJ1-2; D call uncertain. From germline, CDR1 is LGHNA and CDR2 YSLEER. This CDR3 region has 15 residues. Trimming shortened V by 4 bases and J by 0 bases, and 12 bases separated the two germline ends. In DNA, the CDR3 is TGCGCCAGCAGCCGAGGCAGAGACTCTAACTATGGCTACACCTTC. It yields the protein CASSRGRDSNYGYTF.

This clone was seen once. At the DNA level, this CDR3 is encoded by other sequences in the same sample as well. V usage is TRBV5-4 and J usage is TRBJ2-1; 8 nucleotides line up with TRBD1. There are 15 residues in the CDR3. Trimming at V came to 4 bases and at J to 0 bases, leaving 3 bases not matched to a gene. Per germline, CDR1 SGHNT and CDR2 YYREEE (reference sequence). The CDR3 loop is CASSLDRGSYNEQFF. The CDR3 nucleotides are TGTGCCAGCAGCCTAGACAGGGGCTCCTACAATGAGCAGTTCTTC.

This chain connects TRBV15 to TRBJ2-2; unclear D gene. Germline V CDR1 and CDR2: LNHNV, YYDKDF (reference sequence). The V end lost 4 bases, the J end lost 5 bases, and 11 bases lay between the germline ends. This CDR3 spans 14 amino acids. CDR3 protein: CATSISYYTGELFF. The CDR3 DNA reads as TGTGCCACCAGCATCAGTTACTATACCGGGGAGCTGTTTTTT.

This chain connects TRBV10-3 to TRBJ2-1, with TRBD1 identical over 12 bases. Germline V lookup: CDR1 ENHRY, CDR2 SYGVKD. The CDR3 runs 17 residues. The V and J ends lost 5 bases and 7 bases, in that order; junction bases with no gene match: 12. The CDR3 loop is CAISKVLGQGAWNEQFF. CDR3 DNA: TGTGCCATCAGTAAGGTCCTGGGACAGGGGGCCTGGAATGAGCAGTTCTTC.

The chain combines TRBV15 with TRBJ1-4, with D hard to call. Looked up from germline, CDR1 is LNHNV and CDR2 is YYDKDF (reference sequence). The CDR3 is 15 amino acids. The V and J ends lost 2 bases and 5 bases respectively, with 12 bases between them. The CDR3 protein is CATSRSLSLNEKLFF. In nucleotides, the CDR3 is TGTGCCACCAGCAGATCCCTGTCTCTGAATGAAAAACTGTTTTTT.

This chain connects TRBV9 to TRBJ2-7; 8 nucleotides agree with TRBD1. From germline, CDR1 is SGDLS and CDR2 YYNGEE. The CDR3 consists of 16 residues. The ends lost 3 bases at V and 7 bases at J; junction bases unmatched: 15. CDR3 protein: CASSADPDRGYREQYF. CDR3 nucleotide sequence: TGTGCCAGCAGCGCAGATCCTGACAGGGGCTACAGGGAGCAGTACTTC.

V and J are TRBV5-5 and TRBJ2-7, with TRBD1 matching 9 bases. From germline, CDR1 is SGHKS and CDR2 YYEKEE (reference sequence). Trimming took 0 bases from V and 5 from J; bases not matched to a gene: 6. This CDR3 contains 15 residues. The CDR3 DNA follows: TGTGCCAGCAGCTTGGAGGCGACAGGGGGGAACGAGCAGTACTTC. This encodes CASSLEATGGNEQYF.

V gene TRBV6-5 combines with J gene TRBJ1-1; unclear D gene. Germline V lookup: CDR1 MNHEY, CDR2 SVGAGI. The CDR3 extends over 16 amino acids. Trimming left V 1 base short and J 4 bases short, with 16 bases between. This CDR3 reads CASSYFGGSPGTEAFF. In nucleotides, the CDR3 is TGTGCCAGCAGTTACTTCGGAGGTAGTCCGGGCACTGAAGCTTTCTTT.

This sequence joins TRBV5-6 and TRBJ1-2; D remains unclear. In germline, CDR1 is SGHDT, CDR2 YYEEEE. The CDR3 length is 11 residues. The V gene lost 2 bases and the J gene lost 8 bases, with 7 bases spanning the gap. DNA for the CDR3: TGTGCCAGCAGCTTCGGTTGGGGCTACACCTTC. It yields the protein CASSFGWGYTF. Full variable domain (missing parts from reference TRBV5-6 and TRBJ1-2): DAGVTQSPTHLIKTRGQQVTLRCSPKSGHDTVSWYQQALGQGPQFIFQYYEEEERQRGNFPDRFSGHQFPNYSSELNVNALLLGDSALYLCASSFGWGYTFGSGTRLTVV.

The chain carries TRBV29-1 and TRBJ1-3, with D unresolved. V was trimmed by 7 bases and J by 0 bases, leaving 10 bases between them. This CDR3 is 13 amino acids long. The V gene's germline CDR1 is SQVTM and CDR2 ANQGSEA. CDR3 bases: TGCAGCGCCCAGCGGTTCTCTGGAAACACCATATATTTT. Protein: CSAQRFSGNTIYF.

The rearrangement joins TRBV28 to TRBJ2-5; 7 bases are shared with TRBD2. CDR1 is MDHEN and CDR2 is SYDVKM in the germline V gene. V trimming: 3 bases; J trimming: 1 base; junction bases outside the gene matches: 11. There are 17 residues in the CDR3. CDR3 amino acids: CASSFPLQRDGQETQYF. DNA of the CDR3: TGTGCCAGCAGTTTCCCCCTCCAGCGGGATGGCCAAGAGACCCAGTACTTC.

This clone was seen a few times. V is TRBV29-1 and J is TRBJ1-1; D gene ambiguous. This CDR3 spans 11 amino acids. Between the trimmed V and J ends, which lost 7 bases and 1 base, there was a span of 7 bases. Germline CDR1 and CDR2: SQVTM and ANQGSEA. CDR3 protein: CSATSNTEAFF. In DNA form, the CDR3 reads TGCAGCGCCACATCGAACACTGAAGCTTTCTTT.

V is TRBV12-5 and J is TRBJ2-7; 10 nucleotides line up with TRBD1. Germline V gene lookup returns CDR1 LGHNT and CDR2 FRNRAP. The CDR3 length is 18 residues. Trimming removed 2 bases from V and 6 bases from J; junction bases left unmatched: 16. For the CDR3, the DNA is TGTGCTAGTGGTTTGTCACATGTCCGTGGGACAGGGGACGCCGAGCAGTACTTC. Its protein is CASGLSHVRGTGDAEQYF.

The rearrangement joins TRBV5-1 to TRBJ2-1, with D hard to call. The CDR3 is 14 amino acids. Trimming removed 1 base at V and 3 bases at J, with 8 bases between. Germline V gives CDR1 SGHRS, CDR2 YFSETQ. The CDR3 reads CASSLPAVYNEQFF. DNA of the CDR3: TGCGCCAGCAGCTTGCCGGCGGTCTACAATGAGCAGTTCTTC.

In DNA form, the CDR3 reads TGTGCCAGCTCACCCAGTACGGGTAACTATGGCTACACCTTC. Translating it yields CASSPSTGNYGYTF. The chain employs TRBV18 and TRBJ1-2; no firm D call. The CDR3 loop spans 14 amino acids. CDR1 and CDR2 from the germline V gene are KGHSH and LQKENI. The V and J ends lost 3 bases and 1 base respectively, with 9 bases between them.

The chain combines TRBV19 with TRBJ1-4, with 9 bases that match TRBD1. V lost 1 base and J lost 6; bases outside the gene matches: 3. Germline lookup yields CDR1 LNHDA and CDR2 SQIVND (reference sequence). The CDR3 covers 15 residues. CDR3 in DNA: TGTGCCAGTAGTATAGTATGGACAGGGGATGAAAAACTGTTTTTT. Translation: CASSIVWTGDEKLFF.

The CDR3 region has the DNA TGTGCCATCAGTTTGATAGGGACGGGGGGAGCTTTCTTT. Protein sequence: CAISLIGTGGAFF. V and J are TRBV10-3 and TRBJ1-1; D possibly corresponds to TRBD1 (5 bases). Trimming pared 5 bases from V and 10 bases from J, leaving 17 bases between. This CDR3 is built from 13 residues. Germline CDR1 ENHRY, CDR2 SYGVKD.

The chain carries TRBV9 and TRBJ2-5; 11 bases map to TRBD2. The germline V gene has CDR1 SGDLS and CDR2 YYNGEE. The trim removed 4 bases at V and 5 bases at J, leaving 7 bases unmatched. This CDR3 has 15 residues. The CDR3 sequence is CASSIGTSGTETQYF. The CDR3 coding sequence is TGTGCCAGCAGCATCGGGACTAGCGGCACGGAGACCCAGTACTTC.

This chain connects TRBV5-5 to TRBJ2-7; D might be TRBD2 (5 bases). The CDR3 is made up of 17 amino acids. Looked up from germline, CDR1 is SGHKS and CDR2 is YYEKEE (reference sequence). Trimming took 0 bases from V and 0 from J, leaving 16 bases between them. The CDR3 spells CASSLGRAGGPSYEQYF. The DNA of the CDR3 is TGTGCCAGCAGCTTGGGGCGGGCGGGTGGACCCTCCTACGAGCAGTACTTC.

The V call is TRBV4-3, the J call TRBJ1-1; TRBD1 might be the D (5 bases). Per germline, CDR1 LGHNA and CDR2 YSLEER. This CDR3 is 15 amino acids long. Trimming took off 1 base at V and 8 bases at J, with 17 bases between the two ends. The CDR3 bases are TGCGCCAGCAGCCAAGGGGACCGCGCCGGGGGGGAAGCTTTCTTT. Translation gives CASSQGDRAGGEAFF.